This is a list of T cell receptor beta chains from one sample in a study of cytomegalovirus exposure and HLA in healthy donors. TCRdb keeps only in-frame clones here, not all; method: immunoSEQ multiplex PCR. The sample yields approximately 110,000 clones, approximately 70% seen once. Material for sequencing was PBMCs. Receptors were obtained from a man aged 35 to 55 in good health and CMV-seropositive. The CDR3 runs from the conserved cysteine through the conserved F or W. The D gene is left open where the match is weak. Clone size is not always given. Where it is, it says once, few, many or a class for expanded clones.

d_gene: TRBD2; v_gene: TRBV19; abundance: .; j_gene: TRBJ2-1; CDR3nt: TGTGCCAGTAGTGCAGCGGGAGCCTCCTACAATGAGCAGTTCTTC; CDR3aa: CASSAAGASYNEQFF
d_gene: .; v_gene: TRBV7-9; abundance: .; j_gene: TRBJ2-2; CDR3nt: TGTGCCAGCAGGTACAGGAAGACCGGGGAGCTGTTTTTT; CDR3aa: CASRYRKTGELFF
d_gene: TRBD1; v_gene: TRBV14; abundance: .; j_gene: TRBJ2-1; CDR3nt: TGTGCCAGCAGCCAAGTCGGGACAGGCCATGAGTTCTTC; CDR3aa: CASSQVGTGHEFF
d_gene: TRBD1; v_gene: TRBV4-3; abundance: few; j_gene: TRBJ2-7; CDR3nt: TGCGCCAGCAGCCAAGATTGGGACAGAGCCTACGAGCAGTACTTC; CDR3aa: CASSQDWDRAYEQYF
d_gene: .; v_gene: TRBV4-2; abundance: .; j_gene: TRBJ2-7; CDR3nt: TGTGCCAGCAGCCAATTCCAGGCGGGTTCCTACGAGCAGTACTTC; CDR3aa: CASSQFQAGSYEQYF
d_gene: .; v_gene: TRBV4-1; abundance: .; j_gene: TRBJ1-2; CDR3nt: TGCGCCAGCAGCCAACCTACAGGGTTCTATGGCTACACCTTC; CDR3aa: CASSQPTGFYGYTF
d_gene: TRBD1; v_gene: TRBV18; abundance: few; j_gene: TRBJ2-7; CDR3nt: TGTGCCAGCTCAACACAGGGGCAGTTGGGCTACGAGCAGTACTTC; CDR3aa: CASSTQGQLGYEQYF
d_gene: TRBD1; v_gene: TRBV2; abundance: .; j_gene: TRBJ2-7; CDR3nt: TGTGCCAGCACTACCGGGACAGGGACCTACGAGCAGTACTTC; CDR3aa: CASTTGTGTYEQYF
d_gene: .; v_gene: TRBV5-1; abundance: .; j_gene: TRBJ1-5; CDR3nt: TGCGCCAGCTTCCGGGACTCGCCCCATCAGCCCCAGCATTTT; CDR3aa: CASFRDSPHQPQHF
d_gene: TRBD1; v_gene: TRBV29-1; abundance: .; j_gene: TRBJ1-1; CDR3nt: TGCAGCGTTGTATCCGCACAGGGGGCGAACACTGAAGCTTTCTTT; CDR3aa: CSVVSAQGANTEAFF
d_gene: .; v_gene: TRBV6-6; abundance: .; j_gene: TRBJ2-2; CDR3nt: TGTGCCAGCAGTTACGCCGGGACAATGGGGGAGCTGTTTTTT; CDR3aa: CASSYAGTMGELFF
d_gene: .; v_gene: TRBV2; abundance: .; j_gene: TRBJ1-5; CDR3nt: TGTGCCAGCGGTCAGGGTGGTTGGAATCAGCCCCAGCATTTT; CDR3aa: CASGQGGWNQPQHF
d_gene: TRBD1; v_gene: TRBV28; abundance: .; j_gene: TRBJ1-2; CDR3nt: TGTGCCAGCAGGATGCCATTACAGGGGGAGGATGGCTACACCTTC; CDR3aa: CASRMPLQGEDGYTF
d_gene: .; v_gene: TRBV6-1; abundance: .; j_gene: TRBJ2-5; CDR3nt: TGTGCCAGCAGGGCTGGCCAAGAGACCCAGTACTTC; CDR3aa: CASRAGQETQYF
d_gene: .; v_gene: TRBV27; abundance: .; j_gene: TRBJ1-2; CDR3nt: TGTGCCAGCAGTTCGGACTTGTGGGGACAAGGTGGCTACACCTTC; CDR3aa: CASSSDLWGQGGYTF
d_gene: .; v_gene: TRBV6-5; abundance: few; j_gene: TRBJ1-2; CDR3nt: TGTGCCAGCAGTTACTCGTTTGGACAGACCGGCTACACCTTC; CDR3aa: CASSYSFGQTGYTF
d_gene: .; v_gene: TRBV30; abundance: .; j_gene: TRBJ1-4; CDR3nt: TGTGCCTGGAGGGCCCGGGGTGAAAAACTGTTTTTT; CDR3aa: CAWRARGEKLFF
d_gene: TRBD1; v_gene: TRBV10-2; abundance: .; j_gene: TRBJ1-1; CDR3nt: TGCGCCAGCAGGGGCAGACAGGGCACTGAAGCTTTCTTT; CDR3aa: CASRGRQGTEAFF
d_gene: .; v_gene: TRBV28; abundance: .; j_gene: TRBJ1-1; CDR3nt: TGTGCCAGCAGTACATATGGGACTGGGAACACTGAAGCTTTCTTT; CDR3aa: CASSTYGTGNTEAFF
d_gene: TRBD1; v_gene: TRBV27; abundance: once; j_gene: TRBJ1-1; CDR3nt: TGTGCCAGCCGCCCAACCGGGACAGGGGGCCCGAACACTGAAGCTTTCTTT; CDR3aa: CASRPTGTGGPNTEAFF